This T cell receptor (beta chain) is drawn from a study of T cells after yellow fever vaccination. TCRdb redid the calling of the 5' RACE reads with MiXCR, one entry per CDR3 protein. There are about 130,000 distinct CDR3 sequences in the sample; about 8.8% occur only once, and 30% to 50% lies in the top ten. This clonotype was found many times. Germline V gene sequence: CDR1 MNHEY, CDR2 SMNVEV (reference sequence). Trimming removed 10 bases at V and 0 bases at J, with 16 bases between. This CDR3 spans 15 amino acids. This sequence originates from a man between 18 and 35 years old who received the YFV17D yellow fever vaccine. The sample here was CD8+ T cells sorted from PBMCs, taken on the day of the yellow fever booster vaccination. The rearrangement links TRBV27 to TRBJ1-3; D not certain. CDR3 loop: CATPLMLNSGNTIYF. In nucleotides, the CDR3 is TGTGCCACCCCCCTTATGCTCAACTCTGGAAACACCATATATTTT.